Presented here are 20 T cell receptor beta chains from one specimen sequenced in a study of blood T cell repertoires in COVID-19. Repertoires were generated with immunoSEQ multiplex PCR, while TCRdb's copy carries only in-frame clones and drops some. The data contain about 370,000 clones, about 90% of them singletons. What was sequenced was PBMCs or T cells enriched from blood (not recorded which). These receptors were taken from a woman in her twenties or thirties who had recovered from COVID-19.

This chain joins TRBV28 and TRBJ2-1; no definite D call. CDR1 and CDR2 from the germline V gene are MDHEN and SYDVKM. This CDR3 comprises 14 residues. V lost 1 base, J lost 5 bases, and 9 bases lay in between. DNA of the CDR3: TGTGCCAGCAGTTTATACCAGACAAACAATGAGCAGTTCTTC. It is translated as CASSLYQTNNEQFF.

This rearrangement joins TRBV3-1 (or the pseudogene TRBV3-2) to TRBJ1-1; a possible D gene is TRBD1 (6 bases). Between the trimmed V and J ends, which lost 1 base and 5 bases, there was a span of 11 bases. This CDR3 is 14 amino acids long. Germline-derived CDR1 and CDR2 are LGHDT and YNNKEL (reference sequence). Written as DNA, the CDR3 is TGTGCCAGCAGCCAAGGATTCAGGGGAACTGAAGCTTTCTTT. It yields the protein CASSQGFRGTEAFF.

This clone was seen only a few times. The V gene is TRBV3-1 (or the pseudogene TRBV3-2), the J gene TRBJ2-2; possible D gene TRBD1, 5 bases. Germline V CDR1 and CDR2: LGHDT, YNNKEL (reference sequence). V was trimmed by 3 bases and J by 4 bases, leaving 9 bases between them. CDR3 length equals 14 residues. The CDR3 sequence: CASSQLGVTGELFF. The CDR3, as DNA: TGTGCCAGCAGCCAGTTAGGGGTCACCGGGGAGCTGTTTTTT.

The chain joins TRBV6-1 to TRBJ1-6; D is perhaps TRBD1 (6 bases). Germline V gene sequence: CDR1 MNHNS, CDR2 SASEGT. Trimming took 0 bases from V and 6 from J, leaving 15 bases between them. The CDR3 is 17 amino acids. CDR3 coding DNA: TGTGCCAGCAGTGAAGCGGTAGTGGGGGCTTTTAATTCACCCCTCCACTTT. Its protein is CASSEAVVGAFNSPLHF.

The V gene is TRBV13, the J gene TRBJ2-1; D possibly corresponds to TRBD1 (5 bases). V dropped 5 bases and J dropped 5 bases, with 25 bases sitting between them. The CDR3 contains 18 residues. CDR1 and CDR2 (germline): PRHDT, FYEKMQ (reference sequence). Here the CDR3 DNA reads TGTGCCAGCAGCCCAATTACCCTCCGACAGAAAACTGACAATGAGCAGTTCTTC. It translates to CASSPITLRQKTDNEQFF.

For the CDR3, the DNA is TGTGCCAGCAGTAAGGGACAGGATTTCTACGAGCAGTACTTC. It encodes CASSKGQDFYEQYF. The rearrangement joins TRBV6-5 to TRBJ2-7; TRBD1 aligns across 8 bases. Germline CDR1 and CDR2: MNHEY and SVGAGI. The V gene end was trimmed by 5 bases and the J gene end by 3 bases; junction bases not matched to a gene: 6. The CDR3 contains 14 residues.

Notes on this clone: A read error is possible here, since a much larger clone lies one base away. This CDR3 reads CASSSGDTDTQYF. CDR3 bases: TGTGCCAGCAGCAGCGGGGACACAGATACGCAGTATTTT. This chain joins TRBV9 and TRBJ2-3; 7 positions agree with TRBD2. The CDR3 is made up of 13 amino acids. Trimming removed 4 bases from V and 2 bases from J; junction bases left unmatched: 1. Germline V CDR1 and CDR2: SGDLS, YYNGEE. Combining the CDR3 with reference TRBV9 and TRBJ2-3 gives the whole variable domain DSGVTQTPKHLITATGQRVTLRCSPRSGDLSVYWYQQSLDQGLQFLIQYYNGEERAKGNILERFSAQQFPDLHSELNLSSLELGDSALYFCASSSGDTDTQYFGPGTRLTVL.

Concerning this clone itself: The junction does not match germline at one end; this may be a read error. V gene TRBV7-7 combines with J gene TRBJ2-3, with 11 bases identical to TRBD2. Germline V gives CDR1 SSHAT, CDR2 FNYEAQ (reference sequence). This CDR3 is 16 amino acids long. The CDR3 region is CASSAISGGGTDTQYF. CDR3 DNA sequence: TGTGCTAGCAGCGCGATTAGCGGGGGGGGCACAGATACGCAGTATTTT.

The CDR3 region is CASSQSSYLGQRTEKLFF. CDR3 nucleotides: TGCGCCAGCAGTCAATCGTCCTACCTGGGACAGCGAACTGAAAAACTGTTTTTT. The V call is TRBV23-1, the J call TRBJ1-4; 7 nucleotides agree with TRBD1. TRBV23-1 is an ORF for which the function is uncertain. This CDR3 is built from 18 residues. Germline trimming cut 0 bases from V and 7 bases from J; bases unmatched to any gene: 14.

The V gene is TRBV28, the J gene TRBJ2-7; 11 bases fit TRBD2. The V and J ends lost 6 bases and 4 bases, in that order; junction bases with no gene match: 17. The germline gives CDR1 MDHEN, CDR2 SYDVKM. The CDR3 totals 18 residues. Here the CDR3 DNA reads TGTGCCAGCAGCCGAATAGCGGGAGGGCCACGATTTAGATACGAGCAGTACTTC. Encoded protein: CASSRIAGGPRFRYEQYF. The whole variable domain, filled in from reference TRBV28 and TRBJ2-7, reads DVKVTQSSRYLVKRTGEKVFLECVQDMDHENMFWYRQDPGLGLRLIYFSYDVKMKEKGDIPEGYSVSREKKERFSLILESASTNQTSMYLCASSRIAGGPRFRYEQYFGPGTRLTVT.

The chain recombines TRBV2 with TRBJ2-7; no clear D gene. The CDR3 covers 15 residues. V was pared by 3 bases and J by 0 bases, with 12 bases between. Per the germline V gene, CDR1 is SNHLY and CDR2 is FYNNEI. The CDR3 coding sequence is TGTGCCAGCAGTGATAAGGCTTCTAGCTCCTACGAGCAGTACTTC. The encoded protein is CASSDKASSSYEQYF. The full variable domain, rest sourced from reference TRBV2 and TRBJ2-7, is EPEVTQTPSHQVTQMGQEVILRCVPISNHLYFYWYRQILGQKVEFLVSFYNNEISEKSEIFDDQFSVERPDGSNFTLKIRSTKLEDSAMYFCASSDKASSSYEQYFGPGTRLTVT.

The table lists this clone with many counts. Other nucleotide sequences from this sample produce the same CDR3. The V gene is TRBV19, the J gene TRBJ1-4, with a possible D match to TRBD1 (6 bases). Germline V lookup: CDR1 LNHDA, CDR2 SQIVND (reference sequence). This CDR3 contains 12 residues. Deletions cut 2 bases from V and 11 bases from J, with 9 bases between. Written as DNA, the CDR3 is TGTGCCAGTAGTATATACAGGGAGAAACTGTTTTTT. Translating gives CASSIYREKLFF.

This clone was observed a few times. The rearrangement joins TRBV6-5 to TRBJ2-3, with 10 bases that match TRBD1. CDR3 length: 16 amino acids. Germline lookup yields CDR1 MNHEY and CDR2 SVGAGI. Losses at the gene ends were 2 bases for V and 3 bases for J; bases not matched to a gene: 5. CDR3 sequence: CASSYGDRGPTDTQYF. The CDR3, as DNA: TGTGCCAGCAGTTACGGGGACAGGGGACCGACAGATACGCAGTATTTT.

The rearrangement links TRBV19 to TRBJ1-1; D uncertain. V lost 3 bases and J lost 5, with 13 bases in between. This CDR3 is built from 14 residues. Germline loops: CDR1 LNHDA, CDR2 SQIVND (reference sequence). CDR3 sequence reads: CASSIGRLSTEAFF. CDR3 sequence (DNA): TGTGCCAGTAGTATTGGTCGGTTAAGTACTGAAGCTTTCTTT.

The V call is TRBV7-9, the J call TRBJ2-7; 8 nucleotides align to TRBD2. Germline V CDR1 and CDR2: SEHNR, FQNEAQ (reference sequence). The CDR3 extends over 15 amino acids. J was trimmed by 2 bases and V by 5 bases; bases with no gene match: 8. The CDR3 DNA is TGTGCCAGCAGCCCCCCCGGGACTAGGGCCTACGAGCAGTACTTC. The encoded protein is CASSPPGTRAYEQYF. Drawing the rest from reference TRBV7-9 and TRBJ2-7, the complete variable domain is DTGVSQNPRHKITKRGQNVTFRCDPISEHNRLYWYRQTLGQGPEFLTYFQNEAQLEKSRLLSDRFSAERPKGSFSTLEIQRTEQGDSAMYLCASSPPGTRAYEQYFGPGTRLTVT.

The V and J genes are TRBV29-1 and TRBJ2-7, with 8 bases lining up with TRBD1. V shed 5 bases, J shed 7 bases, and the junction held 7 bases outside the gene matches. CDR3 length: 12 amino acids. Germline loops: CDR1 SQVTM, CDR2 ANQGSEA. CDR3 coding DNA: TGCAGCGTTTCAGGGGGCTCAGGGGAGCAGTACTTC. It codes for CSVSGGSGEQYF.

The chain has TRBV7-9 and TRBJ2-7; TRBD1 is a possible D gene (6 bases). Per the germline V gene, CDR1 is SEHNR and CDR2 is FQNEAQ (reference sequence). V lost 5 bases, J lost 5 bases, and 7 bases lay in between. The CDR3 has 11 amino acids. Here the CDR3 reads CASSGGHEQYF. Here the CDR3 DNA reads TGTGCCAGCAGCGGGGGCCACGAGCAGTACTTC.

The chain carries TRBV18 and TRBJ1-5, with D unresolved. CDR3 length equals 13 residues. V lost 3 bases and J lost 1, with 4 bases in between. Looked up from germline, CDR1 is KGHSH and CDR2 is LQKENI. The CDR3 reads CASSPKSNQPQHF. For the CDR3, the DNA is TGTGCCAGCTCACCCAAAAGCAATCAGCCCCAGCATTTT.

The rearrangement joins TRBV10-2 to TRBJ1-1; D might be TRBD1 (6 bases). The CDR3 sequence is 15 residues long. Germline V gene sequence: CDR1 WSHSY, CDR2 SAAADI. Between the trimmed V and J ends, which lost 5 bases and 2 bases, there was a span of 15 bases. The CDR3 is CASSQPGAENTEAFF. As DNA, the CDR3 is TGCGCCAGCAGTCAGCCAGGGGCAGAAAACACTGAAGCTTTCTTT.

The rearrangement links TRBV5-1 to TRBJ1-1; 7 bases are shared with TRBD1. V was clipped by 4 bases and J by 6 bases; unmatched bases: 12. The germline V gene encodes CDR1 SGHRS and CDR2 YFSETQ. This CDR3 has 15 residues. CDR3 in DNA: TGCGCCAGCAGCAAACCGACAGGGACGAAAGCTGAAGCTTTCTTT. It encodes CASSKPTGTKAEAFF. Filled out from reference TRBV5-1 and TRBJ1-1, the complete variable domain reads KAGVTQTPRYLIKTRGQQVTLSCSPISGHRSVSWYQQTPGQGLQFLFEYFSETQRNKGNFPGRFSGRQFSNSRSEMNVSTLELGDSALYLCASSKPTGTKAEAFFGQGTRLTVV.